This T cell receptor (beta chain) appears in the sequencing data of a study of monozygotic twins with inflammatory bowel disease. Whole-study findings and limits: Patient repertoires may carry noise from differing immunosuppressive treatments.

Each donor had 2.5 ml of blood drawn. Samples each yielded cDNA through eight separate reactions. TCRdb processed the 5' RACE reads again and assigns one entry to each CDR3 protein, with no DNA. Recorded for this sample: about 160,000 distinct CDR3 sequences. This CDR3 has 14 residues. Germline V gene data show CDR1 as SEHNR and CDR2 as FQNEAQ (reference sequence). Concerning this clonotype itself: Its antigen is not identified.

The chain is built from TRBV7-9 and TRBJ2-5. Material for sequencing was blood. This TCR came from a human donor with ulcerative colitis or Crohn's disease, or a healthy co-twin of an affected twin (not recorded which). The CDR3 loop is CASSLARDQETQYF.